The 4 T cell receptor beta chains presented below share a single source sample, sequenced in a study of blood T cell repertoires in COVID-19. This table comes from immunoSEQ multiplex PCR, and its TCRdb copy is limited to in-frame clones, with some not included. This sample has approximately 240,000 clones, with approximately 90% found just once. Sequenced: peripheral blood. These TCRs come from a woman aged 40 to 49 who had recovered from COVID-19.

The chain joins TRBV30 to TRBJ1-6; D might be TRBD1 (5 bases). The CDR3 loop spans 15 amino acids. The V gene lost 1 base and the J gene lost 0 bases, with 7 bases spanning the gap. CDR1 and CDR2 from the germline V gene are GTSNPN and SVGIG (reference sequence). CDR3 DNA: TGTGCCTGGAGTGGAGACAGCTCCTATAATTCACCCCTCCACTTT. It is translated as CAWSGDSSYNSPLHF.

J is TRBJ2-2 and V is TRBV25-1; 14 bases match TRBD2. The trim removed 3 bases at V and 9 bases at J, leaving 9 bases unmatched. Germline-derived CDR1 and CDR2 are MGHDK and SYGVNS. This CDR3 comprises 17 residues. Here the CDR3 DNA reads TGTGCCAGCAGTGATTGGGGGGGGACTAGCGGGAGCCGGGAGCTGTTTTTT. Translating gives CASSDWGGTSGSRELFF.

On this clone: Other DNA sequences of this sample code for an identical CDR3. J is TRBJ2-7 and V is TRBV7-2; 7 bases are shared with TRBD2. The J segment lost 0 bases and the V segment lost 1 base, leaving 3 bases of the junction unmatched. The CDR3 extends over 15 amino acids. Germline CDR1 is SGHTA and CDR2 is FQGNSA. The CDR3 sequence is CASSLEGGSSYEQYF. Written as DNA, the CDR3 is TGTGCCAGCAGCTTAGAGGGAGGGAGCTCCTACGAGCAGTACTTC.

The V gene is TRBV6-5, the J gene TRBJ2-7; TRBD1 might be the D (6 bases). The CDR3 spans 13 residues. Trimming took off 7 bases at V and 2 bases at J, with 12 bases between the two ends. Germline CDR1 reads MNHEY; CDR2 reads SVGAGI. The CDR3 loop is CASNHRETYEQYF. CDR3 nucleotide sequence: TGTGCCAGCAATCACAGGGAGACCTACGAGCAGTACTTC.